This is a list of T cell receptor beta chains from one sample in a study of T cells after posttransplantation cyclophosphamide. TCRdb's copy holds only in-frame clones and misses some; the assay was immunoSEQ multiplex PCR. Of more than 3,000 clones in the sample, more than 75% were seen once. Material: memory CD8+ T cells sorted from blood. These receptors came from a woman aged 60 to 75 in good health, CMV-negative, and a related stem cell transplant donor. Each CDR3 is given with its conserved first and last residue. The D gene is left open where the match is weak. Clone size is shown for a subset of rows, as once, few, many or a class of expanded clone.

v_gene: TRBV4-2
d_gene: -
abundance: -
j_gene: TRBJ1-1
len: 14
CDR3aa: CASSQDMTIAEAFF
CDR3nt: TGTGCCAGCAGCCAAGATATGACAATCGCTGAAGCTTTCTTT

v_gene: TRBV19
d_gene: TRBD1
abundance: -
j_gene: TRBJ1-5
len: 16
CDR3aa: CASTLETGYSNQPQHF
CDR3nt: TGTGCCAGTACCCTCGAGACAGGGTATAGCAATCAGCCCCAGCATTTT

v_gene: TRBV21-1
d_gene: -
abundance: once
j_gene: TRBJ2-2
len: 17
CDR3aa: CASTLLSGPGATGELFF
CDR3nt: TGTGCCAGCACCCTTCTCAGCGGACCAGGGGCCACCGGGGAGCTGTTTTTT

v_gene: TRBV4-1
d_gene: -
abundance: -
j_gene: TRBJ2-3
len: 13
CDR3aa: CASSQVGGDTQYF
CDR3nt: TGCGCCAGCAGCCAAGTGGGGGGAGATACGCAGTATTTT

v_gene: TRBV27
d_gene: -
abundance: -
j_gene: TRBJ2-1
len: 14
CDR3aa: CASRPPGGHNEQFF
CDR3nt: TGTGCCAGCAGGCCGCCTGGGGGCCACAATGAGCAGTTCTTC

v_gene: TRBV29-1
d_gene: TRBD2
abundance: -
j_gene: TRBJ2-2
len: 15
CDR3aa: CSVDLGTTNTGELFF
CDR3nt: TGCAGCGTTGACCTGGGGACTACGAACACCGGGGAGCTGTTTTTT

v_gene: TRBV5-5
d_gene: TRBD1
abundance: -
j_gene: TRBJ1-1
len: 14
CDR3aa: CASRAGTENTEAFF
CDR3nt: TGTGCCAGCAGAGCCGGGACAGAGAACACTGAAGCTTTCTTT

v_gene: TRBV4-1
d_gene: -
abundance: -
j_gene: TRBJ2-7
len: 13
CDR3aa: CASSQGSGYEQYF
CDR3nt: TGCGCCAGCAGCCAAGGCTCGGGGTACGAGCAGTACTTC

v_gene: TRBV7-2
d_gene: TRBD2
abundance: -
j_gene: TRBJ2-7
len: 15
CDR3aa: CASSQASGLTYEQYF
CDR3nt: TGTGCCAGCAGCCAAGCTAGCGGGCTCACCTACGAGCAGTACTTC

v_gene: TRBV4-3
d_gene: -
abundance: -
j_gene: TRBJ1-2
len: 13
CDR3aa: CASSQEGGYGYTF
CDR3nt: TGCGCCAGCAGCCAAGAAGGAGGTTATGGCTACACCTTC

v_gene: TRBV6-4
d_gene: -
abundance: -
j_gene: TRBJ2-3
len: 14
CDR3aa: CASSLTEGGDTQYF
CDR3nt: TGTGCCAGCTCCCTAACGGAGGGGGGGGATACGCAGTATTTT